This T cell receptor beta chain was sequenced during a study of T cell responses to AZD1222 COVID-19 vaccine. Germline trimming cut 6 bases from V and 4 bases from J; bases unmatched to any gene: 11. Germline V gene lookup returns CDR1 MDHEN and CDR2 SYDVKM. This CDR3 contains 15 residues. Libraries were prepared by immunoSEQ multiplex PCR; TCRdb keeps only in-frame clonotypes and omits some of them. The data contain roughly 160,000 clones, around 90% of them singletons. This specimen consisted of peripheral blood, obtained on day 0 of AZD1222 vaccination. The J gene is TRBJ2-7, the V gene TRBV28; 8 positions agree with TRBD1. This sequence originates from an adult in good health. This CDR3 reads CASSLTGGRRYEQYF. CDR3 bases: TGTGCCAGCAGCCTAACAGGGGGGCGACGGTACGAGCAGTACTTC.